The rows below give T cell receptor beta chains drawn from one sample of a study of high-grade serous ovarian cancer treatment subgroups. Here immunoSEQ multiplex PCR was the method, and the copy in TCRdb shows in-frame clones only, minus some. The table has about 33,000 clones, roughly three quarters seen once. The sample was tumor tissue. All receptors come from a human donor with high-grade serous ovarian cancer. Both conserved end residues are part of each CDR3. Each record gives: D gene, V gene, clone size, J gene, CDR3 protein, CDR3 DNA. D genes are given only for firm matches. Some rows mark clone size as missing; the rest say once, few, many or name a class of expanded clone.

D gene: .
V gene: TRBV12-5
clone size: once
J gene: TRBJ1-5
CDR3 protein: CASGLGHQPQHF
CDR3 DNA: TGTGCTAGTGGTTTAGGCCATCAGCCCCAGCATTTT

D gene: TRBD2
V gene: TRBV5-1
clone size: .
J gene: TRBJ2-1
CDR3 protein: CASSSTSSGRAGEQFF
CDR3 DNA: TGCGCCAGCAGCTCGACATCTAGCGGGAGGGCCGGTGAGCAGTTCTTC

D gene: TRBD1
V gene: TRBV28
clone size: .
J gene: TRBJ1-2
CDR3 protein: CASSPLDRNGYTF
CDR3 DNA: TGTGCCAGCAGTCCCTTGGACAGGAATGGCTACACCTTC

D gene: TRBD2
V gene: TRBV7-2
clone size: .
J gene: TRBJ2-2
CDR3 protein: CASSVAGGRRGELFF
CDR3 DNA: TGTGCCAGCAGCGTAGCGGGGGGGAGACGCGGGGAGCTGTTTTTT

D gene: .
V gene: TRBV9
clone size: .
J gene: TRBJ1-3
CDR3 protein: CASSVAGAGNTIYF
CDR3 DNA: TGTGCCAGCAGCGTAGCAGGGGCCGGCAACACCATATATTTT

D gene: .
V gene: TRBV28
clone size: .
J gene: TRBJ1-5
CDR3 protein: CASRRTGANSNQPQHF
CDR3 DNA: TGTGCCAGCAGGAGAACTGGGGCGAATAGCAATCAGCCCCAGCATTTT

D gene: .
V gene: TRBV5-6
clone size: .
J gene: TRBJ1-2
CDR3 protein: CASHPRVRGSYGYTF
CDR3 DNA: TGTGCCAGCCATCCGAGAGTGCGGGGGAGCTATGGCTACACCTTC

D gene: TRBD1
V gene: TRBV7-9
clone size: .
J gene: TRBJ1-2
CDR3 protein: CASSPPLDREGYGYTF
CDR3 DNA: TGTGCCAGCAGCCCCCCTTTGGACAGGGAAGGCTATGGCTACACCTTC

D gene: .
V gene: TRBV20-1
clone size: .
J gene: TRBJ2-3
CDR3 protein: CSASRTDTQYF
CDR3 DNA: TGCAGTGCTAGCCGCACAGATACGCAGTATTTT

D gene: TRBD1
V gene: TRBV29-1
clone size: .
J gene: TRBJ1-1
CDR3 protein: CSVDRGSFEAFF
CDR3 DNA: TGCAGCGTTGACAGGGGGAGTTTTGAAGCTTTCTTT

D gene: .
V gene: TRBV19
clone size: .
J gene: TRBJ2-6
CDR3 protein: CASSTRGGANVLTF
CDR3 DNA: TGTGCCAGTAGTACCCGGGGGGGGGCCAACGTCCTGACTTTC

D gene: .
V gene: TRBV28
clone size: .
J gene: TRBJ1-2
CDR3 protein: CASSLIPWGLYGYTF
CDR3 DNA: TGTGCCAGCAGTTTAATCCCCTGGGGACTCTATGGCTACACCTTC

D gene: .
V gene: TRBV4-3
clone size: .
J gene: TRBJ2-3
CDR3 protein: CASSPGRVDTQYF
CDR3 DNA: TGCGCCAGCAGCCCCGGTCGTGTAGATACGCAGTATTTT

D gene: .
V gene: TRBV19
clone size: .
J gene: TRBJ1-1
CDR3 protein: CASSTSGQPYFGFF
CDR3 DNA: TGTGCCAGTAGTACCTCCGGACAGCCCTATTTTGGTTTCTTT

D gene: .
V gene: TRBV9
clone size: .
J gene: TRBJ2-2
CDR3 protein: CASSVEVGRLFF
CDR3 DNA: TGTGCCAGCAGCGTAGAGGTGGGAAGGCTGTTTTTT

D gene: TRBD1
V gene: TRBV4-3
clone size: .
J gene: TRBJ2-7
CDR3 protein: CASSQHRDSIDYEQYF
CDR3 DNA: TGCGCCAGCAGCCAACATAGGGACAGTATCGACTACGAGCAGTACTTC

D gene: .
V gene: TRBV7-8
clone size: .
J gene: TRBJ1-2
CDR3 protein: CASSLTVSLYGYTF
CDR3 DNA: TGTGCCAGCAGCTTAACCGTCAGCCTCTATGGCTACACCTTC

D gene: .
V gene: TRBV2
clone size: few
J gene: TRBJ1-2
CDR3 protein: CASSPNGYTF
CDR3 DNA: TGTGCCAGCAGCCCTAATGGCTACACCTTC

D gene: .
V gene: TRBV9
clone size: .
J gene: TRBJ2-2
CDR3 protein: CASRSGRVTGELFF
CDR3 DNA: TGTGCCAGCAGGTCTGGGCGGGTCACCGGGGAGCTGTTTTTT

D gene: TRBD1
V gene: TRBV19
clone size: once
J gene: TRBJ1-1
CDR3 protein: CASSNRGNTEAFF
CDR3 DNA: TGTGCCAGTTCAAACAGGGGAAACACTGAAGCTTTCTTT

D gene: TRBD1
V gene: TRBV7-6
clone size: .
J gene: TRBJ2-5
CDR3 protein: CASSLRQGVQETQYF
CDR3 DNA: TGTGCCAGCAGCTTGAGGCAGGGGGTTCAAGAGACCCAGTACTTC

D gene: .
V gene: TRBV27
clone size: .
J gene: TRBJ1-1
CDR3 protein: CASSRGDTEAFF
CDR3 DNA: TGTGCCAGCAGTAGGGGGGACACTGAAGCTTTCTTT

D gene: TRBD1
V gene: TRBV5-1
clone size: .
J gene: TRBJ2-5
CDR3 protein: CASSWVTGQETQYF
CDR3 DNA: TGCGCCAGCAGCTGGGTGACAGGGCAAGAGACCCAGTACTTC

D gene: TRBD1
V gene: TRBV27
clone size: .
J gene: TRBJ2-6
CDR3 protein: CASSLKDRAHGANVLTF
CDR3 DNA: TGTGCCAGCAGTTTAAAGGACAGGGCCCATGGGGCCAACGTCCTGACTTTC

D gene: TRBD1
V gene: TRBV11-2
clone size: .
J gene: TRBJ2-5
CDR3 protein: CASSQGTGGRSPQETQYF
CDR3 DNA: TGTGCCAGCAGCCAAGGGACAGGGGGGCGCTCCCCACAAGAGACCCAGTACTTC

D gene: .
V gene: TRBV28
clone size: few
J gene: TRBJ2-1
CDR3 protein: CASSTGYEQFF
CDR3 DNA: TGTGCCAGCAGTACAGGGTACGAGCAGTTCTTC

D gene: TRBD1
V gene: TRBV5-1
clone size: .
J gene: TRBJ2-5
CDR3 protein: CASGQGRETQYF
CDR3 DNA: TGCGCCAGCGGACAGGGCCGGGAGACCCAGTACTTC

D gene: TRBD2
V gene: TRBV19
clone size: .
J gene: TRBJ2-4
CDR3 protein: CASSILGLAGGTVKNIQYF
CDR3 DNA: TGTGCCAGTAGTATCTTAGGACTAGCGGGAGGGACGGTGAAAAACATTCAGTACTTC

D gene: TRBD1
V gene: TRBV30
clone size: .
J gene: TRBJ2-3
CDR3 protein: CAWSSSPYFRDRGPDTQYF
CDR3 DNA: TGTGCCTGGAGTAGTTCGCCATACTTCCGGGACAGGGGACCAGATACGCAGTATTTT

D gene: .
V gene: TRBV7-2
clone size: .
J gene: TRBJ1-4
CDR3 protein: CASSLSTGGSGKLFF
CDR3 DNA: TGTGCCAGCAGCTTATCAACGGGGGGGTCCGGAAAACTGTTTTTT

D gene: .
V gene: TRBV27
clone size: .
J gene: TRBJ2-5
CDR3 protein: CASSSGGDRPQETQYF
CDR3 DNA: TGTGCCAGCAGTTCTGGGGGGGACAGGCCACAAGAGACCCAGTACTTC

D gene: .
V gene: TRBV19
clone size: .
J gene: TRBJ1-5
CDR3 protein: CASDRHRAPQPQHF
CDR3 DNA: TGTGCCAGCGACAGACACAGGGCGCCTCAGCCCCAGCATTTT

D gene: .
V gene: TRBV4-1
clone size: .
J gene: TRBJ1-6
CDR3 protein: CASSQDFWSGRRDGTLHF
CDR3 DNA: TGCGCCAGCAGCCAAGATTTCTGGAGTGGGCGCAGGGACGGAACCCTCCACTTT

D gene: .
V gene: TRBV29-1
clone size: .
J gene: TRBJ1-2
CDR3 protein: CSVEDRTEGPNYGYTF
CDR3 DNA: TGCAGCGTTGAAGATCGAACGGAGGGCCCTAACTATGGCTACACCTTC

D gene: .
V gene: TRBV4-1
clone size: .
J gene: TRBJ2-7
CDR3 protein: CASSQGTTLYEQYF
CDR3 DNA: TGCGCCAGCAGCCAAGGGACAACTCTTTACGAGCAGTACTTC

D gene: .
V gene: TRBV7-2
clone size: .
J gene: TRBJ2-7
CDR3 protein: CASSSQGYEQYF
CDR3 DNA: TGTGCCAGCAGCTCTCAGGGCTACGAGCAGTACTTC

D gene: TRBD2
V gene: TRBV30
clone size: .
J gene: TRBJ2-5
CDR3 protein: CAWSPLAGLGETQYF
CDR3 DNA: TGTGCCTGGAGTCCCCTAGCGGGACTTGGGGAGACCCAGTACTTC

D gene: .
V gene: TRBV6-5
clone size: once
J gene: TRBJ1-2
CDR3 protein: CASSYGQGTGLGYTF
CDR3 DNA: TGTGCCAGCAGTTACGGTCAGGGGACGGGGCTAGGCTACACCTTC

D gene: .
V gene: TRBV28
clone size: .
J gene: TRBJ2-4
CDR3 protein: CASSLDHLLLYF
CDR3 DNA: TGTGCCAGCAGTTTAGATCACCTCCTTTTGTACTTC

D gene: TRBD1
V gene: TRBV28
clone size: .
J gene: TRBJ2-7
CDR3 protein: CASLRQGIQYEQYF
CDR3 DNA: TGTGCCAGCCTACGACAGGGTATACAATACGAGCAGTACTTC